The subject of this entry is one TCR beta chain. This clone was seen only a few times. Its cognate antigen has yet to be identified. No base quality values were provided; no much bigger clone lies one nucleotide off. Separate from the approximately 670-subject first cohort, the validation cohort of 95 to 150 subjects was the group to which the donors belonged. The source of the sample is a study of cytomegalovirus exposure and HLA in healthy donors listed by TCRdb under 2017. Regarding the complete study: The roughly 650 repertoires of the first cohort and the approximately 110 validation repertoires were produced on the same platform, according to a later analysis. To predict cytomegalovirus infection status, the study brought together high-throughput TCR immunosequencing, statistical association of individual TCRs with disease status, and machine learning. Besides the first cohort of roughly 640 subjects, a separate validation cohort made up of 120 or so different subjects was used. The aim of the study was to test whether cataloging public T cell receptors could identify signatures of past pathogen exposure. Overall results and qualifications from the work: In vitro tests confirmed that three of the cytomegalovirus-associated TCR beta chains recognize cytomegalovirus antigens. In a later analysis, TCRs clustered in the first cohort were found to also tend to co-occur in the 100 to 150 validation repertoires, with 85% to 95% of cluster scores above 0. While some public TCRs were present in many individuals, most TCR sequences turned up only very rarely across donors. According to the authors, the approach could potentially be generalized to other disease states and immunological phenotypes. Cytomegalovirus status was reported to be diagnosed by the classifier with high specificity and sensitivity in both the original and validation cohorts. In the study, about 150 TCR beta chains were listed as associated with cytomegalovirus. All 120 or so repertoires were used to score co-occurrence in the validation cohort in a later analysis, because that analysis had no HLA typing for the cohort.

CDR1 and CDR2, looked up from the germline V gene, are MDHEN and SYDVKM. V was cut back by 6 bases and J by 4 bases, leaving a gap of 18 bases between them. There are 15 amino acids in the CDR3, from cysteine to phenylalanine inclusive. CDR3 DNA only is kept here, 45 bases in frame from base 1. The library relied on the immunoSEQ multiplex PCR assay. The paper's processing steps were these. A statistical classification framework was built to diagnose cytomegalovirus status from the catalog of TCR beta chain sequences. TCRdb carries this immuneACCESS record with in-frame sequences only. Its versions omit some clonotypes, under half of them owing to an unresolved V gene in the studies checked, with the rest unexplained. That table gives V, J and clone size, and the DNA gave D and trimming. The sample has about 120,000 clones on record, around 85% of them singletons. The top ten clonotypes cover roughly 4.4% of the sample.

The origin of this receptor is a man between 18 and 29 years old in good health and CMV-seropositive. Material for sequencing was PBMCs. Recombination linked TRBV28 to TRBJ1-2; the best D guess is TRBD1, with 5 bases matching. The nucleotide sequence is TGTGCCAGCAGGACACGAGCTGACAGCTCCTATGGCTACACCTTC. This gives the protein CASRTRADSSYGYTF.